Shown below are 16 T cell receptor beta chains from a single sample sequenced in a study of T cells in localized non-small cell lung cancer. Method: immunoSEQ multiplex PCR; TCRdb's copy keeps in-frame clones and lacks some. The data show under 55,000 clones, with about three quarters seen just once and approximately 4% held by the top ten. Source: PBMCs, taken before any cancer treatment. These receptors came from a woman aged 35-75 years with stage II lung adenocarcinoma.

This clone came up once. The rearrangement joins TRBV6-1 to TRBJ2-7, with 8 bases identical to TRBD1. This CDR3 has 14 residues. Trimming cost V 6 bases and J 2 bases; bases outside gene matches: 6. Germline V gives CDR1 MNHNS, CDR2 SASEGT. In DNA form, the CDR3 reads TGTGCCAGCAGCGACAGGGGACCCCCCTACGAGCAGTACTTC. Translating gives CASSDRGPPYEQYF.

The chain employs TRBV9 and TRBJ2-7; D uncertain. Trimming left V 0 bases short and J 0 bases short, with 7 bases between. CDR1 SGDLS and CDR2 YYNGEE come from the germline V gene. This CDR3 is 14 amino acids long. CDR3: CASSVDVYSYEQYF. The CDR3 region has the DNA TGTGCCAGCAGCGTAGATGTGTACTCCTACGAGCAGTACTTC. The complete variable domain, with remaining parts taken from reference TRBV9 and TRBJ2-7, reads DSGVTQTPKHLITATGQRVTLRCSPRSGDLSVYWYQQSLDQGLQFLIQYYNGEERAKGNILERFSAQQFPDLHSELNLSSLELGDSALYFCASSVDVYSYEQYFGPGTRLTVT.

This clone was detected only a few times. The rearrangement links TRBV19 to TRBJ2-2, with D unclear. The CDR3 spans 14 residues. In germline, CDR1 is LNHDA, CDR2 SQIVND (reference sequence). V shed 3 bases and J shed 3 bases, with 8 bases lying between them. Here the CDR3 DNA reads TGTGCCAGTAGTATGAAAAGGGACACCGGGGAGCTGTTTTTT. Amino acid sequence: CASSMKRDTGELFF.

The chain has TRBV13 and TRBJ1-3; 9 bases match TRBD1. Losses at the gene ends were 0 bases for V and 0 bases for J; bases not matched to a gene: 0. The germline V gene encodes CDR1 PRHDT and CDR2 FYEKMQ (reference sequence). This CDR3 is 16 amino acids long. CDR3 sequence reads: CASSLGTGGSGNTIYF. The CDR3 bases are TGTGCCAGCAGCTTAGGGACAGGGGGCTCTGGAAACACCATATATTTT.

The chain has TRBV18 and TRBJ1-1, with unresolved D. The germline CDR1 and CDR2 sequences are KGHSH and LQKENI. The ends were cut back, 0 bases at V and 3 bases at J, with 11 bases in the middle. CDR3 length equals 15 residues. The CDR3 protein is CASSPPSGSHTEAFF. As DNA, the CDR3 is TGTGCCAGCTCACCACCATCAGGATCGCACACTGAAGCTTTCTTT.

J is TRBJ1-2 and V is TRBV7-9; D is uncertain. This CDR3 is built from 13 residues. The V and J ends lost 1 base and 6 bases respectively, with 9 bases between them. The germline CDR1 and CDR2 sequences are SEHNR and FQNEAQ (reference sequence). The CDR3 DNA is TGTGCCAGCAGCTTAGATACAGCTAATGGCTACACCTTC. Translated, it gives CASSLDTANGYTF.

This chain links TRBV5-1 with TRBJ2-1, with 11 bases lining up with TRBD2. The CDR3 runs to 17 residues. V dropped 0 bases and J dropped 3; count of bases not matched to a gene: 5. Germline lookup yields CDR1 SGHRS and CDR2 YFSETQ. The CDR3 protein is CASSLGVTSGVYNEQFF. CDR3 in DNA: TGCGCCAGCAGCTTGGGGGTGACTAGCGGGGTCTACAATGAGCAGTTCTTC.

This clone was observed a few times. The CDR3 DNA is TGTGCCAGTAGTATCCTAGCGGACACAGATACGCAGTATTTT. Residues: CASSILADTDTQYF. The chain links TRBV19 to TRBJ2-3; 7 bases line up with TRBD2. V gave up 3 bases and J gave up 2 bases; unmatched junction bases: 2. The CDR3 has 14 amino acids. Per germline, CDR1 LNHDA and CDR2 SQIVND (reference sequence).

The chain links TRBV5-1 to TRBJ1-1; perhaps TRBD1 as D (5 bases). This CDR3 spans 12 amino acids. Trimming left V 5 bases short and J 2 bases short, with 7 bases between. CDR1 and CDR2 (germline): SGHRS, YFSETQ. The CDR3 loop is CASRDTNTEAFF. CDR3 bases: TGCGCCAGCAGGGACACAAACACTGAAGCTTTCTTT.

The V call is TRBV6-6, the J call TRBJ1-4; D not resolved. The CDR3 length is 13 residues. Germline CDR1 reads MNHNY; CDR2 reads SVGAGI (reference sequence). Trimming shortened V by 5 bases and J by 4 bases, and 8 bases separated the two germline ends. As DNA, the CDR3 is TGTGCCAGCAGTCTAGAGGATAATGAAAAACTGTTTTTT. This codes for CASSLEDNEKLFF.

The genes are TRBV5-1 and TRBJ2-7; D is unresolved. Trimming stripped 4 bases from V and 0 bases from J, with 11 bases between. The CDR3 runs to 14 residues. The germline V gene has CDR1 SGHRS and CDR2 YFSETQ. In DNA form, the CDR3 reads TGCGCCAGCAGCCCAGACGGCAGCTCCTACGAGCAGTACTTC. This translates into CASSPDGSSYEQYF.

This clone has a handful of counts. The rearrangement links TRBV28 to TRBJ1-3, with D possibly matching TRBD1 (6 bases). The V gene lost 5 bases and the J gene lost 3 bases, with 14 bases spanning the gap. Germline values: CDR1 MDHEN, CDR2 SYDVKM. The CDR3 consists of 15 residues. In DNA form, the CDR3 reads TGTGCCAGCAGTCCTCCAGGACAGTATGGAAACACCATATATTTT. Amino acid sequence: CASSPPGQYGNTIYF.

V gene TRBV28 combines with J gene TRBJ1-3, with D uncertain. V shed 9 bases and J shed 4 bases, with 13 bases lying between them. Germline V gene lookup returns CDR1 MDHEN and CDR2 SYDVKM. CDR3 length equals 13 residues. CDR3 in amino acids: CASQRALGNTIYF. The CDR3 DNA sequence: TGTGCCAGTCAGAGGGCTCTGGGAAACACCATATATTTT.

The rearrangement links TRBV6-5 to TRBJ1-6, with D possibly matching TRBD1 (5 bases). V gave up 6 bases and J gave up 7 bases, with 13 bases separating them. From germline, CDR1 is MNHEY and CDR2 SVGAGI. The CDR3 sequence is 14 residues long. CDR3: CASRYRGPNSPLHF. CDR3 nucleotide sequence: TGTGCCAGCAGATACCGGGGACCCAATTCACCCCTCCACTTT.

The rearrangement uses TRBV7-2 and TRBJ2-7; TRBD1 or TRBD2 may be the D gene (6 bases each). Germline CDR1 is SGHTA and CDR2 is FQGNSA. The CDR3 length is 14 residues. Trimming removed 1 base at V and 5 bases at J, with 12 bases between. CDR3 protein: CASSLGGAGNEQYF. In nucleotides, the CDR3 is TGTGCCAGCAGCTTAGGGGGGGCAGGGAACGAGCAGTACTTC.

This rearrangement joins TRBV5-1 to TRBJ2-5; TRBD2 matches at 9 bases. Unmatched junction bases numbered 7, after V lost 2 bases and J lost 5 bases. Germline lookup yields CDR1 SGHRS and CDR2 YFSETQ. This CDR3 contains 15 residues. This CDR3 reads CASSFQRGDSETQYF. CDR3 nucleotides: TGCGCCAGCAGCTTCCAGCGGGGGGACAGTGAGACCCAGTACTTC.